This T cell receptor (beta chain) derives from a study of T cell changes during pregnancy in multiple sclerosis. Clones were read by immunoSEQ multiplex PCR, and TCRdb kept only the in-frame ones, dropping some. The data show roughly 100,000 clones, roughly 89% seen once. Germline V gene lookup returns CDR1 SEHNR and CDR2 FQNEAQ (reference sequence). The CDR3 runs 13 residues. V dropped 3 bases and J dropped 8 bases, with 13 bases sitting between them. The sequencing used peripheral blood, collected before pregnancy. This TCR was recovered from a female donor with multiple sclerosis, enrolled in a pregnancy study. The gene calls are TRBV7-9 and TRBJ1-1; possibly TRBD1 for D (6 bases). The CDR3 sequence is CASSFEGRGEAFF. Here the CDR3 DNA reads TGTGCCAGCAGCTTCGAGGGCAGGGGCGAAGCTTTCTTT.